These T cell receptor beta chains were read from a single sample in a study of regulatory dendritic cells for organ transplantation. Some clones are missing from TCRdb's copy, which holds only in-frame ones; the method was immunoSEQ multiplex PCR. Among around 21,000 clones, 85% were seen once, and the ten largest hold roughly 0.26%. Their recognized antigens are unknown. Material: naive CD4+ T cells from blood cultured with dendritic cells. These receptors originate from a human donor in good health. The CDR3 runs from the conserved cysteine through the conserved F or W. The D gene is left open where the match is weak. Expanded clones are given a class, and other clones once, few, many or no size at all.

>.|.|14|TRBJ1-1|TRBV6-5
TGTGCCAGCAGTTACTCGAGTAGGTTGGCTGAAGCTTTCTTT
CASSYSSRLAEAFF
>.|.|14|TRBJ2-1|TRBV11-2
TGTGCCAGCAGCTTATTGATCAGCGACAATGAGCAGTTCTTC
CASSLLISDNEQFF
>TRBD2|.|16|TRBJ2-5|TRBV30
TGTGCCTGGGGGGGCCTAGCGGGTGGTTACCAAGAGACCCAGTACTTC
CAWGGLAGGYQETQYF
>.|once|15|TRBJ1-1|TRBV30
TGTGCCTGGAGTGTCGTTCAGGGAGGTAAGACTGAAGCTTTCTTT
CAWSVVQGGKTEAFF
>TRBD2|.|16|TRBJ2-7|TRBV13
TGTGCCAGCAGCTTCGGACTAGCGGGGGCATCCTACGAGCAGTACTTC
CASSFGLAGASYEQYF
>.|few|13|TRBJ1-3|TRBV14
TGTGCCAGCAGCCAAAGACGGCGCGACACCATATATTTT
CASSQRRRDTIYF
>.|.|16|TRBJ2-7|TRBV5-1
TGCGCCAGCAGCTTGGTACGGTCCAGCGGACGGCACGAGCAGTACTTC
CASSLVRSSGRHEQYF
>.|.|13|TRBJ2-7|TRBV7-6
TGTGCCAGCAGCTCCGGGACAACCTACGAGCAGTACTTC
CASSSGTTYEQYF
>.|once|14|TRBJ1-3|TRBV28
TGTGCCAGCAAAGGACCCCTCTCTGGAAACACCATATATTTT
CASKGPLSGNTIYF
>.|few|15|TRBJ1-2|TRBV4-3
TGCGCCAGCAGCCAGACAGGAAAGGGGGGGATTGGCTACACCTTC
CASSQTGKGGIGYTF
>.|.|15|TRBJ2-7|TRBV6-1
TGTGCCAGCAGTGACGCCGCACGGAGGGGTCTCGAGCAGTACTTC
CASSDAARRGLEQYF
>.|.|13|TRBJ2-2|TRBV30
TGTGCCTGGAGCACACGACGGGGCGGGGAGCTGTTTTTT
CAWSTRRGGELFF
>TRBD2|.|14|TRBJ2-2|TRBV30
TGTGCCTGGAGCGAAAGACTAGCGGCCGGGGAGCTGTTTTTT
CAWSERLAAGELFF
>TRBD2|once|16|TRBJ2-3|TRBV5-4
TGTGCCAGCAGCCCCGGTGGCACTAGCGGGGCAGATACGCAGTATTTT
CASSPGGTSGADTQYF
>TRBD2|.|15|TRBJ2-5|TRBV7-2
TGTGCCAGCAGCTTAGAAGTGGGGGGGTTTGCGACCCAGTACTTC
CASSLEVGGFATQYF
>.|.|12|TRBJ2-6|TRBV2
TGTGCCAGCAATAATGGCGGTCGGGTCCTGACTTTC
CASNNGGRVLTF
>.|.|14|TRBJ2-1|TRBV5-4
TGTGCCAGCCGCTCGGGGACATCCAACAATGAGCAGTTCTTC
CASRSGTSNNEQFF
>.|.|13|TRBJ1-4|TRBV29-1
TGCAGCGTTGTGGGTGCAACTAATGAAAAACTGTTTTTT
CSVVGATNEKLFF
>TRBD1|.|17|TRBJ2-1|TRBV12-5
TGTGCTAGTGGTTCTATTCGGACAGGCTTCTCCTACAATGAGCAGTTCTTC
CASGSIRTGFSYNEQFF
>.|once|13|TRBJ1-5|TRBV6-1
TGTGCCAGCAGCCCTCAAACGGATCAGCCCCAGCATTTT
CASSPQTDQPQHF
>TRBD2|.|15|TRBJ2-2|TRBV27
TGTGCCAGCAGTTCGGCGGGAGCGGGCACCGGGGAGCTGTTTTTT
CASSSAGAGTGELFF
>.|.|13|TRBJ1-4|TRBV21-1
TGTGCCAGCAGTCGGTCAACTAATGAAAAACTGTTTTTT
CASSRSTNEKLFF
>TRBD1|once|13|TRBJ2-2|TRBV11-2
TGTGCCAGCAGCTCGGACAGGACCGGGGAGCTGTTTTTT
CASSSDRTGELFF
>.|.|15|TRBJ2-3|TRBV21-1
TGTGCCACCTTATTGGGGGACGGTAGCACAGATACGCAGTATTTT
CATLLGDGSTDTQYF
>TRBD1|once|15|TRBJ2-7|TRBV7-9
TGTGCCAGCAGCCCGTTCCGAGGACAGGGCAGCGAGCAGTACTTC
CASSPFRGQGSEQYF
>TRBD2|.|18|TRBJ2-7|TRBV19
TGTGCCAGTAGTTCCAGGGCGGTAGCGGGAGGAGTCTCCTACGAGCAGTACTTC
CASSSRAVAGGVSYEQYF
>.|.|12|TRBJ2-1|TRBV30
TGTGCCTGGAGGTTATTGTTGAATGAGCAGTTCTTC
CAWRLLLNEQFF
>TRBD1|.|16|TRBJ2-7|TRBV5-8
TGTGCCAGCAGCCGCCCGGGACAGGCAAGCTCCTACGAGCAGTACTTC
CASSRPGQASSYEQYF
>TRBD2|.|16|TRBJ2-7|TRBV5-8
TGTGCCAGCAGCACCGCTAGCGGGGGGTCCATCTACGAGCAGTACTTC
CASSTASGGSIYEQYF
>.|.|11|TRBJ1-2|TRBV29-1
TGCAGCGCGTCTCGACAGGATCGCTACACCTTC
CSASRQDRYTF
>TRBD2|.|16|TRBJ2-3|TRBV10-2
TGCGCCAGCAGGGCCGGACTAGCGGGGGGAGCAGATACGCAGTATTTT
CASRAGLAGGADTQYF
>.|.|15|TRBJ1-2|TRBV5-1
TGCGCCAGCAGCTTGGTAGGGGAGTTAAACTATGGCTACACCTTC
CASSLVGELNYGYTF
>.|.|14|TRBJ1-2|TRBV28
TGTGCCAGCAGTTTAGGAGGAGAGAACTATGGCTACACCTTC
CASSLGGENYGYTF
>.|.|17|TRBJ1-1|TRBV19
TGTGCCAGTAGTTCCGGGGGAAGAGGGACCCCGAACACTGAAGCTTTCTTT
CASSSGGRGTPNTEAFF
>TRBD1|.|15|TRBJ1-3|TRBV6-1
TGTGCCAGCAGTGCGGCAGGGGGCCACGGAAACACCATATATTTT
CASSAAGGHGNTIYF
>.|.|12|TRBJ2-3|TRBV28
TGTGCCAGCAGTCGCCAGCACCATACGCAGTATTTT
CASSRQHHTQYF
>.|.|14|TRBJ1-3|TRBV7-2
TGTGCCAGCAGCTTGGGATTCGCTGGAAACACCATATATTTT
CASSLGFAGNTIYF
>TRBD2|.|15|TRBJ2-7|TRBV18
TGTGCCAGCTCACCAGGGGGGGGTAGCTCCTACGAGCAGTACTTC
CASSPGGGSSYEQYF
>TRBD1|.|14|TRBJ1-1|TRBV6-6
TGTGCCAGCAGAGCCAGGGGGCTGAACACTGAAGCTTTCTTT
CASRARGLNTEAFF
>.|.|16|TRBJ2-7|TRBV27
TGTGCCAGCAGTCCCACCGGGCGAAGGAGCTCTTACGAGCAGTACTTC
CASSPTGRRSSYEQYF
>.|.|15|TRBJ1-5|TRBV7-2
TGTGCCAGCAGCTTTGATGGAAGGGGAAATCAGCCCCAGCATTTT
CASSFDGRGNQPQHF
>.|.|14|TRBJ2-7|TRBV7-6
TGTGCCAGCAGCTCTCTGCAGGGTCCCTACGAGCAGTACTTC
CASSSLQGPYEQYF
>.|.|15|TRBJ2-7|TRBV7-2
TGTGCCAGCAGCTTAGATGCAGGGCAAGCCTACGAGCAGTACTTC
CASSLDAGQAYEQYF
>.|once|11|TRBJ2-7|TRBV14
TGTGCCAGCAGCCACAGTTACGAGCAGTACTTC
CASSHSYEQYF
>.|.|15|TRBJ2-7|TRBV19
TGTGCCAGTAGTATGTCGCGGGCTAGCTCCTACGAGCAGTACTTC
CASSMSRASSYEQYF
>TRBD1|.|15|TRBJ1-4|TRBV6-1
TGTGCCAGCTCTGACAACAGGGGGCGGTCTGAAAAACTGTTTTTT
CASSDNRGRSEKLFF
>.|few|15|TRBJ2-7|TRBV6-5
TGTGCCAGCAGTTACTCGAAGGACAAGACCTACGAGCAGTACTTC
CASSYSKDKTYEQYF
>.|few|15|TRBJ1-2|TRBV4-1
TGCGCCAGCAGCCTTCGGACAGAAGGCAACTATGGCTACACCTTC
CASSLRTEGNYGYTF